This TCR beta chain was sequenced in a study of OX40 agonist ivuxolimab in advanced cancers. Looking at the study overall: As their treatment, patients were administered ivuxolimab, an agonistic anti-OX40 (CD134) antibody.

The method was immunoSEQ multiplex PCR; TCRdb's version includes in-frame clones alone and lacks a portion of them. The repertoire includes approximately 35,000 clones, over 60% of them detected once, and over 20% sits in the top ten. The clonotype was recovered from an adult with an advanced solid tumor such as melanoma, head and neck, liver or kidney cancer. Source: CD4+ or CD8+ T cells sorted from blood, taken in a trial of the OX40 agonist ivuxolimab.

The chain's CDR3 is CASSVPGKETQYF. Here the CDR3 DNA reads TGTGCCAGCAGCGTCCCAGGGAAGGAGACCCAGTACTTC. V is TRBV9 and J is TRBJ2-5; TRBD1 is a possible D gene (5 bases). Germline CDR1 is SGDLS and CDR2 is YYNGEE. The length of the CDR3 is 13 residues. V dropped 2 bases and J dropped 5 bases, with 10 bases sitting between them.